Below are 25 T cell receptor beta chains sequenced from a single sample in a study of cytomegalovirus exposure and HLA in healthy donors. The PCR used 60 Vbeta and 13 Jbeta primers. Measured with immunoSEQ multiplex PCR; TCRdb has only the in-frame clones, and not every one. The sample includes about 130,000 clones, over 65% seen only once; the top ten take about 1.6%. Sequencing used PBMCs. These receptors were taken from a man aged 35-49 years in good health and CMV-seronegative.

This clone was seen a single time. Its ends do not fully match the called genes, so a read error is possible. The genes are TRBV10-3 and TRBJ2-7, with D possibly being TRBD2 (6 bases). From germline, CDR1 is ENHRY and CDR2 SYGVKD. The CDR3 sequence is 15 residues long. The DNA for the CDR3 is TGTGCCATCAGTGAGTCGGTGGGACTTCTTAGAGACTTCGGCTTC. It is translated as CAISESVGLLRDFGF.

The chain links TRBV4-3 to TRBJ2-7, with D unclear. V lost 3 bases and J 4 bases, leaving 10 bases between the germline ends. The germline CDR1 and CDR2 sequences are LGHNA and YSLEER. CDR3 size: 13 residues. CDR3 sequence: CASSQSSQYEQYF. The CDR3 DNA reads as TGCGCCAGCAGCCAGAGTAGCCAGTACGAGCAGTACTTC.

V gene TRBV4-3 combines with J gene TRBJ2-7, with TRBD1 matching 7 bases. This CDR3 has 17 amino acids. Germline loops: CDR1 LGHNA, CDR2 YSLEER. V trimming: 3 bases; J trimming: 3 bases; junction bases outside the gene matches: 14. CDR3 DNA: TGCGCCAGCAGCCAGGAGTCTCGGGACAGCTTATTCTACGAGCAGTACTTC. Encoded protein: CASSQESRDSLFYEQYF.

This sequence joins TRBV5-6 and TRBJ1-3, with D hard to call. Between the trimmed V and J ends, which lost 1 base and 2 bases, there was a span of 7 bases. In germline, CDR1 is SGHDT, CDR2 YYEEEE. CDR3 length: 14 residues. CDR3 nucleotide sequence: TGTGCCAGCAGCTTGTACATGGCTGGAAACACCATATATTTT. This codes for CASSLYMAGNTIYF.

This clone has just a few counts. V gene TRBV28 combines with J gene TRBJ2-3; a weak D match, TRBD2 (6 bases). The CDR3 consists of 15 residues. Germline V gene data show CDR1 as MDHEN and CDR2 as SYDVKM. Deletions cut 6 bases from V and 4 bases from J, with 17 bases between. CDR3 coding DNA: TGTGCCAGCAGCCCCCAGCTAGCGAGGGCAGATACGCAGTATTTT. Its translation is CASSPQLARADTQYF.

The chain couples TRBV28 to TRBJ1-1; 7 nucleotides align to TRBD1. V lost 10 bases, J lost 3 bases, and 11 bases stayed unmatched. In germline, CDR1 is MDHEN, CDR2 SYDVKM. The CDR3 is 14 residues long. CDR3 DNA sequence: TGTGCCACCAAGGACAGGCTTGGCGACACTGAAGCTTTCTTT. Translation gives CATKDRLGDTEAFF.

The V gene is TRBV7-9, the J gene TRBJ1-1; TRBD1 is a possible D gene (5 bases). Germline assignment: CDR1 SEHNR and CDR2 FQNEAQ (reference sequence). Trimming shortened V by 6 bases and J by 7 bases, and 12 bases separated the two germline ends. This CDR3 has 12 amino acids. The CDR3 nucleotides are TGTGCCAGCAGTCGCGACAGCCTTGAAGCTTTCTTT. The encoded protein is CASSRDSLEAFF.

This rearrangement joins TRBV5-1 to TRBJ2-1; D not resolved. The germline V gene has CDR1 SGHRS and CDR2 YFSETQ. The CDR3 loop spans 14 amino acids. V was clipped by 4 bases and J by 5 bases, with 13 bases between them. In DNA form, the CDR3 reads TGCGCCAGCAGCGCGTCATCTCTCCACAATGAGCAGTTCTTC. This sequence encodes CASSASSLHNEQFF.

This clone was observed at least ten times. The chain is built from TRBV10-3 and TRBJ2-1, with TRBD2 matching 10 bases. V lost 0 bases to trimming and J lost 2 bases; unmatched junction nucleotides: 10. Germline assignment: CDR1 ENHRY and CDR2 SYGVKD. This CDR3 contains 19 residues. The CDR3 DNA follows: TGTGCCATCAGTGAGTCCTCTCTAGCGGGAGTACTCGCCTACAATGAGCAGTTCTTC. It encodes CAISESSLAGVLAYNEQFF.

V and J are TRBV11-3 and TRBJ2-2, with 7 nucleotides matching TRBD2. Germline V gene lookup returns CDR1 SGHNT and CDR2 YENEEA. This CDR3 has 15 amino acids. The trim removed 5 bases at V and 0 bases at J, leaving 3 bases unmatched. The CDR3: CASSQRDPNTGELFF. As DNA, the CDR3 is TGTGCCAGCAGCCAGCGGGACCCGAACACCGGGGAGCTGTTTTTT.

V gene TRBV6-7 combines with J gene TRBJ2-7, with D perhaps matching TRBD1 (5 bases). TRBV6-7 is an open reading frame, and its role is uncertain. The CDR3 runs to 16 residues. V was trimmed by 4 bases and J by 2 bases, leaving 18 bases between them. The CDR3 DNA reads as TGTGCCAGCAGTTGCTACCCTCGGACAAGGACCTACGAGCAGTACTTC. Translated, it gives CASSCYPRTRTYEQYF.

The CDR3 DNA reads as TGTGCCAGCAGCGCCTACAGGGGGGCCTACACCTTC. Its protein product is CASSAYRGAYTF. The chain combines TRBV7-2 with TRBJ1-2, with TRBD1 identical over 8 bases. Germline CDR1 and CDR2: SGHTA and FQGNSA. The CDR3 consists of 12 residues. J gave up 10 bases and V 5 bases, and 6 bases lay outside the gene matches.

The chain has TRBV7-8 and TRBJ2-5; D remains unclear. The ends were cut back, 1 base at V and 5 bases at J, with 5 bases in the middle. This CDR3 is 12 amino acids long. CDR1 and CDR2 from the germline V gene are SGHVS and FQNEAQ. The CDR3 nucleotides read TGTGCCAGCAGCTTAGAGAGGGAGACCCAGTACTTC. This codes for CASSLERETQYF.

The chain employs TRBV5-6 and TRBJ1-4; D not resolved. The CDR3 runs 13 residues. V was shortened by 3 bases and J by 2 bases, with 5 bases between the two germline ends. CDR1 and CDR2 (germline): SGHDT, YYEEEE. CDR3 in amino acids: CASSSFTNEKLFF. CDR3 sequence (DNA): TGTGCCAGCAGCTCCTTTACTAATGAAAAACTGTTTTTT.

This clone has only a few counts. V and J are TRBV6-1 and TRBJ2-7; 7 positions agree with TRBD1. The V segment lost 6 bases and the J segment 3 bases; nucleotides outside the gene matches: 5. Per germline, CDR1 MNHNS and CDR2 SASEGT. The CDR3 runs to 13 residues. In DNA form, the CDR3 reads TGTGCCAGCAGAACCGACAGGGACTACGAGCAGTACTTC. Encoded protein: CASRTDRDYEQYF.

The chain employs TRBV27 and TRBJ1-1; unclear D gene. The length of the CDR3 is 13 residues. The germline V gene encodes CDR1 MNHEY and CDR2 SMNVEV (reference sequence). Trimming removed 6 bases at V and 1 base at J, with 9 bases between. CDR3 sequence (DNA): TGTGCCAGCAGGTCCAGGTGGAACACTGAAGCTTTCTTT. Its protein product is CASRSRWNTEAFF.

Here the CDR3 reads CASSLGGSGGRPQHF. CDR3 coding DNA: TGCGCCAGCAGCTTGGGGGGGTCGGGGGGTCGGCCCCAGCATTTT. V gene TRBV5-1 combines with J gene TRBJ1-5, with D possibly being TRBD1 (5 bases). This CDR3 is 15 amino acids long. V was trimmed by 0 bases and J by 9 bases, leaving 16 bases between them. Per the germline V gene, CDR1 is SGHRS and CDR2 is YFSETQ.

V usage is TRBV6-5 and J usage is TRBJ2-1; a weak D match, TRBD2 (5 bases). V dropped 6 bases and J dropped 3 bases, with 15 bases sitting between them. Germline V gives CDR1 MNHEY, CDR2 SVGAGI. CDR3 size: 15 residues. CDR3 sequence reads: CASRKQSGFYNEQFF. DNA of the CDR3: TGTGCCAGCAGAAAGCAGAGCGGCTTCTACAATGAGCAGTTCTTC.

This clone has a single count. The V gene is TRBV7-8, the J gene TRBJ2-2, with D possibly being TRBD2 (6 bases). Trimming took 1 base from V and 1 from J, leaving 10 bases between them. This CDR3 has 16 amino acids. The germline CDR1 and CDR2 sequences are SGHVS and FQNEAQ. In DNA form, the CDR3 reads TGTGCCAGCAGCTTAGGCGGGACTGTGAACACCGGGGAGCTGTTTTTT. Translated, it gives CASSLGGTVNTGELFF.

Only a few counts were recorded for this clone. V and J are TRBV5-4 and TRBJ2-2; the D gene is possibly TRBD1 (5 bases). Trimming left V 0 bases short and J 5 bases short, with 11 bases between. This CDR3 has 15 residues. The germline gives CDR1 SGHNT, CDR2 YYREEE (reference sequence). Here the CDR3 DNA reads TGTGCCAGCAGCTTGGGGGGCCGGACGACCGGGGAGCTGTTTTTT. It codes for CASSLGGRTTGELFF.

The chain has TRBV14 and TRBJ2-1; D is unclear. Germline V lookup: CDR1 SGHDN, CDR2 FVKESK. Trimming removed 2 bases from V and 4 bases from J, with 3 bases in between. The CDR3 consists of 12 residues. CDR3 amino acids: CASSQYYNEQFF. In nucleotides, the CDR3 is TGTGCCAGCAGCCAATATTACAATGAGCAGTTCTTC.

A single count supports this clone. This rearrangement joins TRBV11-2 to TRBJ2-5, with 12 positions matching TRBD2. The germline gives CDR1 SGHAT, CDR2 FQNNGV. V gave up 5 bases and J gave up 5 bases; unmatched junction bases: 6. This CDR3 contains 15 residues. Here the CDR3 reads CASSKAGTSGETQYF. The CDR3 nucleotides read TGTGCCAGCAGCAAGGCCGGGACTAGCGGGGAGACCCAGTACTTC.

The chain is built from TRBV27 and TRBJ2-5, with D maybe TRBD1 (6 bases). CDR3 length equals 16 residues. Per the germline V gene, CDR1 is MNHEY and CDR2 is SMNVEV (reference sequence). With 2 bases removed from V and 5 bases from J, the gap between germline ends came to 18 bases. In DNA form, the CDR3 reads TGTGCCAGCAGTTTAGGTTTAAGGGGGTCAAAGGAGACCCAGTACTTC. Its translation: CASSLGLRGSKETQYF.

The chain recombines TRBV19 with TRBJ1-5; 7 nucleotides line up with TRBD1. The CDR3 is made up of 13 amino acids. Trimming at V came to 6 bases and at J to 2 bases, leaving 1 base not matched to a gene. Looked up from germline, CDR1 is LNHDA and CDR2 is SQIVND (reference sequence). The CDR3: CASRTGGNQPQHF. CDR3 sequence (DNA): TGTGCCAGTAGAACAGGGGGCAATCAGCCCCAGCATTTT.

The V call is TRBV19, the J call TRBJ1-1; perhaps TRBD1 as D (6 bases). Per the germline V gene, CDR1 is LNHDA and CDR2 is SQIVND (reference sequence). V was cut by 3 bases and J by 0 bases, with 11 bases left in between. The CDR3 is made up of 15 amino acids. As DNA, the CDR3 is TGTGCCAGTAGTATTTCCCAGGGGATGAACACTGAAGCTTTCTTT. Protein product: CASSISQGMNTEAFF.